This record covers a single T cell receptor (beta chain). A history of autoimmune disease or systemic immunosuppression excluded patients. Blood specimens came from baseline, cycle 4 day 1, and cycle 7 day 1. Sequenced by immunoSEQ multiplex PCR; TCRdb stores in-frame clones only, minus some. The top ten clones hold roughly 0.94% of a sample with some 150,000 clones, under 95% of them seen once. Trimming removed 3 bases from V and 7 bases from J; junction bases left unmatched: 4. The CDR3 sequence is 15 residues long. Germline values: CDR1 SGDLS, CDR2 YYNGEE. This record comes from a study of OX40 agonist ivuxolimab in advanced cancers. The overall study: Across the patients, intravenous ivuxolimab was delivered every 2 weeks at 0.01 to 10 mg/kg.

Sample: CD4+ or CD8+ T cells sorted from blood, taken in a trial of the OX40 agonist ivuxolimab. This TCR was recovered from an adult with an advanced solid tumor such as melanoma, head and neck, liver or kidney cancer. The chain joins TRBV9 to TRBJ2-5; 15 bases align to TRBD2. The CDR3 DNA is TGTGCCAGCAGCGCGGGACTAGCGGGGGGCGGGACCCAGTACTTC. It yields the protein CASSAGLAGGGTQYF.